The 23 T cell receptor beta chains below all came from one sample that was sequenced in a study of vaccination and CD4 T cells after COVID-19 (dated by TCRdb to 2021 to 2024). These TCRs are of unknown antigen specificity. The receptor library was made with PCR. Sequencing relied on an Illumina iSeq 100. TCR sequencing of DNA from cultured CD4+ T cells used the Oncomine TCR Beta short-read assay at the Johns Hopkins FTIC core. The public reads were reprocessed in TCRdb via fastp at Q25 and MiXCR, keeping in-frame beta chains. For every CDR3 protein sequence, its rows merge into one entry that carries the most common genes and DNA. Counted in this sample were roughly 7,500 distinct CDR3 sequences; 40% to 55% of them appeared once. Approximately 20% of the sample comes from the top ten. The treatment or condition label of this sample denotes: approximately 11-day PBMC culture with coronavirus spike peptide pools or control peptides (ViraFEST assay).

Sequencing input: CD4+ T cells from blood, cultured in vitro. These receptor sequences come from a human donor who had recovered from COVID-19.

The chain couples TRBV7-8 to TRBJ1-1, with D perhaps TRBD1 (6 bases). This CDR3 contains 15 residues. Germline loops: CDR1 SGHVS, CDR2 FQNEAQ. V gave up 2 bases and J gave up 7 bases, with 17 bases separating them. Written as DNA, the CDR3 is TGTGCCAGCAGCTTATTGAGGGGAAGGGGGTATGAAGCTTTCTTT. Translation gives CASSLLRGRGYEAFF.

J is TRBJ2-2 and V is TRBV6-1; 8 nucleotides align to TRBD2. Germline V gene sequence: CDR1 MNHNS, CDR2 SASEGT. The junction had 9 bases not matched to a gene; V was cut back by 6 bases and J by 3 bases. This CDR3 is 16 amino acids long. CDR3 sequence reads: CASRDSGKGYTGELFF. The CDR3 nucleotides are TGTGCCAGCAGAGATAGCGGGAAAGGGTACACCGGGGAGCTGTTTTTT.

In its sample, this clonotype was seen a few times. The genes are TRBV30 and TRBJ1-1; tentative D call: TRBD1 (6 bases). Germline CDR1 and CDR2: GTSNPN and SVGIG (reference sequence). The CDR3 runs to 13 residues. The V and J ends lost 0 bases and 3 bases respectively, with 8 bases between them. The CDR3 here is CAWSVRQDTEAFF. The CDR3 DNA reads TGTGCCTGGAGTGTACGACAGGACACTGAAGCTTTCTTT.

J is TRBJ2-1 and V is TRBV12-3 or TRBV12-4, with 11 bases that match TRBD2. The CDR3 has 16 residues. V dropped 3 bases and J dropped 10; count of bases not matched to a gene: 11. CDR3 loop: CASSLRVGTSGGEQFF. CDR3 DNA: TGTGCCAGCAGTTTGAGGGTCGGGACTAGCGGAGGAGAGCAGTTCTTC.

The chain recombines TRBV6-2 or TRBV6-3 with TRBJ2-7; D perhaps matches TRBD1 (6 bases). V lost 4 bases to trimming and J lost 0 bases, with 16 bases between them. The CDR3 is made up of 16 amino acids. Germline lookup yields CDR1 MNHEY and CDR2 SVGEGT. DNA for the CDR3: TGTGCCAGCAGTTCGGACCGGGACACCACCTCCTACGAGCAGTACTTC. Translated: CASSSDRDTTSYEQYF.

In nucleotides, the CDR3 is TGTGCCAGCAGCGCAAGCGGGACAGGGTTTGGCTACACCTTC. It translates to CASSASGTGFGYTF. V gene TRBV7-2 combines with J gene TRBJ1-2; 9 bases line up with TRBD1. The germline CDR1 and CDR2 sequences are SGHTA and FQGNSA. CDR3 length equals 14 residues. V lost 5 bases, J lost 7 bases, and 8 bases stayed unmatched.

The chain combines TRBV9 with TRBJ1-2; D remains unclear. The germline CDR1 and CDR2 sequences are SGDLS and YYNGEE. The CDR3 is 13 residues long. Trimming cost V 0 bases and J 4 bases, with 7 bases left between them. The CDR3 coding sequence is TGTGCCAGCAGCGTAGAGGGCCGCTATGGCTACACCTTC. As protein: CASSVEGRYGYTF.

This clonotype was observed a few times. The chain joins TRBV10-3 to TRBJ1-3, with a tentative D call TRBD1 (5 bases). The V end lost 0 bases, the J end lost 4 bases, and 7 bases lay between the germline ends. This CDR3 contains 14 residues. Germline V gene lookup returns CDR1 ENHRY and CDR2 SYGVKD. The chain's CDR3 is CAISESGDGNTIYF. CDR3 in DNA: TGTGCCATCAGTGAGTCAGGGGACGGAAACACCATATATTTT.

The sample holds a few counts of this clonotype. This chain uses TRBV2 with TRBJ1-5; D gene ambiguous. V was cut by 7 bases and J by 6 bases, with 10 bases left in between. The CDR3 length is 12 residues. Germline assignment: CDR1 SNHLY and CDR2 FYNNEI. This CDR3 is CASTDDIQPQHF. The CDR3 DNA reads TGTGCCAGCACGGATGACATTCAGCCCCAGCATTTT.

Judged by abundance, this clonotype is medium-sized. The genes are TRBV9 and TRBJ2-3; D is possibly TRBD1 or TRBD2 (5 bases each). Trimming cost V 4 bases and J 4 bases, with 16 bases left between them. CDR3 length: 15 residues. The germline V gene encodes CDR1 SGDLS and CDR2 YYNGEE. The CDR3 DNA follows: TGTGCCAGCAGCCCCCGGGGCAGGGTTCCAGATACGCAGTATTTT. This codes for CASSPRGRVPDTQYF.

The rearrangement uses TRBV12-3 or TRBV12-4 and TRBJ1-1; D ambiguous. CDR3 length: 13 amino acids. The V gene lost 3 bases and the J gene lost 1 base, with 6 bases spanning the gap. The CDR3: CASSLRQNTEAFF. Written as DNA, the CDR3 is TGTGCCAGCAGTTTGAGGCAGAACACTGAAGCTTTCTTT.

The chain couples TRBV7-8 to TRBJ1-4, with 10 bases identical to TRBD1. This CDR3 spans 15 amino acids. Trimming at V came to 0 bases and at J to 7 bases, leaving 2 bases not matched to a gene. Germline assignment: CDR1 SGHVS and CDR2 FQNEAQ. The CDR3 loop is CASSLAGTGVEKLFF. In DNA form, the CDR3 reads TGTGCCAGCAGCTTAGCGGGGACAGGGGTTGAAAAACTGTTTTTT.

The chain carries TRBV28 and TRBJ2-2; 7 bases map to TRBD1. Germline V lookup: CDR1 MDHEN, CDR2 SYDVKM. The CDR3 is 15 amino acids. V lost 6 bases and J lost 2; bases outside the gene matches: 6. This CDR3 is CASSLDRTNTGELFF. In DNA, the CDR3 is TGTGCCAGCAGCCTGGACAGGACCAACACCGGGGAGCTGTTTTTT.

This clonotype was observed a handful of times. The DNA for the CDR3 is TGCAGTGCTAGAAGACAGGGGGCTGGCGGGGAGCTGTTTTTT. It codes for CSARRQGAGGELFF. The chain joins TRBV20-1 to TRBJ2-2; 10 nucleotides match TRBD1. CDR3 length: 14 residues. V dropped 2 bases and J dropped 7; count of bases not matched to a gene: 4. The V gene's germline CDR1 is DFQATT and CDR2 SNEGSKA (reference sequence).

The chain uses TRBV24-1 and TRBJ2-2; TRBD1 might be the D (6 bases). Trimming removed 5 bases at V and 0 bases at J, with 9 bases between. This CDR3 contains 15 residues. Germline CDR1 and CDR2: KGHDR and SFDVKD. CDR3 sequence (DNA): TGTGCCACCAGTGCGGCAGGGGCGAACACCGGGGAGCTGTTTTTT. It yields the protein CATSAAGANTGELFF.

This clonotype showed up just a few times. The CDR3 reads CASSLGGGAGYTF. DNA for the CDR3: TGTGCCAGCAGCCTTGGAGGGGGCGCTGGCTACACCTTC. V and J are TRBV11-1 and TRBJ1-2; TRBD1 matches at 7 bases. The ends lost 5 bases at V and 7 bases at J; junction bases unmatched: 7. The CDR3 consists of 13 residues. CDR1 and CDR2 (germline): SGHAT, FQDESV (reference sequence).

The CDR3 bases are TGTGCCAGTAGTAGCTCCGTGAACACTGAAGCTTTCTTT. It is translated as CASSSSVNTEAFF. The V and J genes are TRBV19 and TRBJ1-1; D is uncertain. The CDR3 loop spans 13 amino acids. The V gene lost 4 bases and the J gene lost 0 bases, with 6 bases spanning the gap. Germline CDR1 and CDR2: LNHDA and SQIVND (reference sequence).

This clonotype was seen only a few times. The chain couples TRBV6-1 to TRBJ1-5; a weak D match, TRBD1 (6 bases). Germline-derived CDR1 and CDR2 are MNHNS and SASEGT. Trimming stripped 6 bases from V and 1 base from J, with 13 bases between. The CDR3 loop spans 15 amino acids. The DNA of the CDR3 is TGTGCCAGCAGCCCCGCGGGGACAAGCAATCAGCCCCAGCATTTT. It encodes CASSPAGTSNQPQHF.

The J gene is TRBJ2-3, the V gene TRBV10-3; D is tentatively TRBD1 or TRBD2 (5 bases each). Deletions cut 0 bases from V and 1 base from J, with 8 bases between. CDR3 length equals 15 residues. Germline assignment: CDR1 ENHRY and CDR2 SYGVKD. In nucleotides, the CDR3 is TGTGCCATCAGTGAGTCGAGGGGCGGCACAGATACGCAGTATTTT. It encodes CAISESRGGTDTQYF.

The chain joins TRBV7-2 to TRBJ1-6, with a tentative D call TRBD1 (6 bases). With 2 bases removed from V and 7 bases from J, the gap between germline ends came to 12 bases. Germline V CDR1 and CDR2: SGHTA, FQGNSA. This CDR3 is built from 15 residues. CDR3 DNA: TGTGCCAGCAGCTTAAGTGGGACACAGAATTCACCCCTCCACTTT. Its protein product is CASSLSGTQNSPLHF.

CDR3 sequence (DNA): TGTGCCAGCAGCTTCCAAACGAACGGGGAGCTGTTTTTT. Its protein product is CASSFQTNGELFF. The chain recombines TRBV7-9 with TRBJ2-2, with D unresolved. Germline V lookup: CDR1 SEHNR, CDR2 FQNEAQ (reference sequence). The CDR3 sequence is 13 residues long. Trimming stripped 3 bases from V and 7 bases from J, with 9 bases between.

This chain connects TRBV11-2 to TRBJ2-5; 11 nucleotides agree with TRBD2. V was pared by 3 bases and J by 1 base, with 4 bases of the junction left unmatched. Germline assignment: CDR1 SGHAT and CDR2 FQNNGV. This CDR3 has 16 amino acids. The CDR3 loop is CASSFGLAGRQETQYF. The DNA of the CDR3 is TGTGCCAGCAGCTTCGGACTAGCGGGCCGCCAAGAGACCCAGTACTTC.

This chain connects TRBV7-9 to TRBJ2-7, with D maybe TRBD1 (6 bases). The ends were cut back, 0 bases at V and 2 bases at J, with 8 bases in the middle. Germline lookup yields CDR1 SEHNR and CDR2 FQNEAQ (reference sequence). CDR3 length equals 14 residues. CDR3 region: CASSLADRTYEQYF. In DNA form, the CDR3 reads TGTGCCAGCAGCTTAGCGGACAGAACCTACGAGCAGTACTTC.